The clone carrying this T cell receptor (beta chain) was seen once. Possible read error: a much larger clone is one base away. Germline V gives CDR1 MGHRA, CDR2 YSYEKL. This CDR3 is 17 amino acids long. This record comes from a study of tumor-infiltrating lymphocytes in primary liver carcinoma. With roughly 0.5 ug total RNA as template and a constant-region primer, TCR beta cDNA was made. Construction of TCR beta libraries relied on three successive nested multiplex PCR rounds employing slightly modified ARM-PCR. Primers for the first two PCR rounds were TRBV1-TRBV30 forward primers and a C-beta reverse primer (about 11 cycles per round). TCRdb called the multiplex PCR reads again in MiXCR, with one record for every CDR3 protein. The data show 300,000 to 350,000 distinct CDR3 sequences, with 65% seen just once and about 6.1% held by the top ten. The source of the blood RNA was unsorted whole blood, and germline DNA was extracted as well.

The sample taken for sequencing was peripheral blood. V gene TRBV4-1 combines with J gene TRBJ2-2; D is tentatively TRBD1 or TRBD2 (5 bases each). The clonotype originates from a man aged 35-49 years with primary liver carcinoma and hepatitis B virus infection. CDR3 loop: CASSQDRRQSNTGEPFF. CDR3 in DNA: TGCGCCAGCAGCCAAGATCGCCGACAGAGTAACACCGGGGAGCCGTTTTTT.